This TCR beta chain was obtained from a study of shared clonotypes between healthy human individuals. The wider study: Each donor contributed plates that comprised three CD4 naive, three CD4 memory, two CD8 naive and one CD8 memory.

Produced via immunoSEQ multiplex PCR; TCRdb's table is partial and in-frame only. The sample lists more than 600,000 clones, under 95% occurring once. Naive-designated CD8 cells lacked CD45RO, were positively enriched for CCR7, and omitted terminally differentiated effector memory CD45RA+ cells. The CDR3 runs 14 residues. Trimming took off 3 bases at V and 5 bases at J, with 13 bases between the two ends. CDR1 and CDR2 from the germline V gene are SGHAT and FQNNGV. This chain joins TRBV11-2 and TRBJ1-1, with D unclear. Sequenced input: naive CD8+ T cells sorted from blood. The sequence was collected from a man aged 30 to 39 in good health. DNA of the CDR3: TGTGCCAGCAGCTTTCCCGACTCGAGGACTGAAGCTTTCTTT. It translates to CASSFPDSRTEAFF.